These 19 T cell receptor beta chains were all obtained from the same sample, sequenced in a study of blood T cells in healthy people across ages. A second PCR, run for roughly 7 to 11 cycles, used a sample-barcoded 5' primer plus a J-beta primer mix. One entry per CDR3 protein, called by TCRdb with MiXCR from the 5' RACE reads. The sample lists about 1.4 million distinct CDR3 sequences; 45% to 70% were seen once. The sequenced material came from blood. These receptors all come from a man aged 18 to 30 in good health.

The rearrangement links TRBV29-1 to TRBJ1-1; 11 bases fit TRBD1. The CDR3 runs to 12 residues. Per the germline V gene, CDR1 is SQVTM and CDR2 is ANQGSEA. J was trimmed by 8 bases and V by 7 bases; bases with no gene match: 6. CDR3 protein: CSAGTGGLEAFF. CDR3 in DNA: TGCAGCGCTGGGACAGGGGGTTTAGAAGCTTTCTTT.

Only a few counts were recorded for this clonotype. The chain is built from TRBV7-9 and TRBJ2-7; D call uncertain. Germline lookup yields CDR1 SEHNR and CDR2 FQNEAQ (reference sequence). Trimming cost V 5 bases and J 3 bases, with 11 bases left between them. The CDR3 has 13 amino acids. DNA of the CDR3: TGTGCCAGCAGCCCCTCCAATTTCTACGAGCAGTACTTC. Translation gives CASSPSNFYEQYF.

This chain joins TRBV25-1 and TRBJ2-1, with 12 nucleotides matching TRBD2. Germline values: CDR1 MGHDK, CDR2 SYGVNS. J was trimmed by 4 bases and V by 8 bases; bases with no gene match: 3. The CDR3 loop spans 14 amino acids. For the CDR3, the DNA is TGTGCCAGCCTGACTAGCGGGGGATACAATGAGCAGTTCTTC. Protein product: CASLTSGGYNEQFF.

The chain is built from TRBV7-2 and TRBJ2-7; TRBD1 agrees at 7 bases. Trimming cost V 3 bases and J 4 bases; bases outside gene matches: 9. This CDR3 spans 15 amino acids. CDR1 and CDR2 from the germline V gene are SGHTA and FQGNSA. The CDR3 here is CASSFTYRGMYEQYF. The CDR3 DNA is TGTGCCAGCAGCTTTACCTACAGGGGAATGTACGAGCAGTACTTC.

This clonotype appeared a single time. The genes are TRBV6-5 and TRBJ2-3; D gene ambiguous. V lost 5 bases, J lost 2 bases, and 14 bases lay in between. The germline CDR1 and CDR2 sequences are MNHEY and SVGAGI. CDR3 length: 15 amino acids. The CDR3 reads CASSRTRLHTDTQYF. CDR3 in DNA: TGTGCCAGCAGTAGGACCCGGTTACACACAGATACGCAGTATTTT.

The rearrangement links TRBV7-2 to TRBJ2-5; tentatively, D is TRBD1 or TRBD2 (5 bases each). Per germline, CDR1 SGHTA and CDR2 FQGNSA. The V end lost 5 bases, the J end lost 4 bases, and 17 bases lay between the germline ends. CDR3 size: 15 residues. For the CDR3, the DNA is TGTGCCAGCAGCCCCGAGAGGGGTGAAGGAGAGACCCAGTACTTC. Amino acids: CASSPERGEGETQYF.

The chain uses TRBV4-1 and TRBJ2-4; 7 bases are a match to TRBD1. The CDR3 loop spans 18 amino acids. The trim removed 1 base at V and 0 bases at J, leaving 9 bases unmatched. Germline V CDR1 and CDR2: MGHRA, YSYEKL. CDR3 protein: CASSQGPWQGEAKNIQYF. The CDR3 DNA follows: TGCGCCAGCAGCCAAGGGCCATGGCAGGGGGAAGCCAAAAACATTCAGTACTTC.

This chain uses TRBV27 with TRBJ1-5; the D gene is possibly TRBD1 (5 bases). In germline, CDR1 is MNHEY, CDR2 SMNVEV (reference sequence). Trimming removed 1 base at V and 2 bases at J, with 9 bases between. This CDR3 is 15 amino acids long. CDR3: CASSLFRGGNQPQHF. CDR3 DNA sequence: TGTGCCAGCAGTTTATTTAGGGGAGGCAATCAGCCCCAGCATTTT.

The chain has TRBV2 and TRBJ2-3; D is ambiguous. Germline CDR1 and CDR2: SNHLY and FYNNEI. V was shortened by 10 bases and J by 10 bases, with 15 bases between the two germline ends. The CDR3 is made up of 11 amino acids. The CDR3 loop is CATGRTGPQYF. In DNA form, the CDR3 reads TGTGCCACCGGACGGACCGGTCCGCAGTATTTT.

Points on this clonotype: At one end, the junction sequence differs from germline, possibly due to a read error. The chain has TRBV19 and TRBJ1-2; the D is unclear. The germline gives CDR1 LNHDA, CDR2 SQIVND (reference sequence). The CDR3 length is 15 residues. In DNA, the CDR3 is TGTGTCAGTAGTAAGTGGACGGAGGCCGACTATGGCTACACCTTC. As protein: CVSSKWTEADYGYTF.

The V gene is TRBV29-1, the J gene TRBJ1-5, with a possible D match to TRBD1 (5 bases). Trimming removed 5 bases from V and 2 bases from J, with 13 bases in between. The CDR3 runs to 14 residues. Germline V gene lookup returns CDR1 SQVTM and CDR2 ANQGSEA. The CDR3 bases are TGCAGCGTTAAGCAGGGAGGGGGCAATCAGCCCCAGCATTTT. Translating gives CSVKQGGGNQPQHF.

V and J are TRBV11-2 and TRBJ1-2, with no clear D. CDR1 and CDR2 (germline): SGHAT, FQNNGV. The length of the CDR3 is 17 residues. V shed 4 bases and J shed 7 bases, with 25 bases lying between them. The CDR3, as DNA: TGTGCCAGCAGCTCGCTCCGGGGTAAATCTGTGGGCTTTGGCTACACCTTC. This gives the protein CASSSLRGKSVGFGYTF.

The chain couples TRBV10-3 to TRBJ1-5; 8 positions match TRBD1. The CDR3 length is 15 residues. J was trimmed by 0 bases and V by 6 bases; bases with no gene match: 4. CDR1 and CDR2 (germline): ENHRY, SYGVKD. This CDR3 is CAISDGQGSNQPQHF. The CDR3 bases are TGTGCCATCAGCGACGGACAGGGTAGCAATCAGCCCCAGCATTTT.

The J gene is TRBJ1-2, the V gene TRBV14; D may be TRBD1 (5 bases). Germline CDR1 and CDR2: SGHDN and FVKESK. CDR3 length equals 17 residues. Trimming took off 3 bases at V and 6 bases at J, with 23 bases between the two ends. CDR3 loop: CASSHPKLGGSGDGYTF. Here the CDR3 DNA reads TGTGCCAGCAGCCACCCAAAGCTGGGGGGATCAGGCGATGGCTACACCTTC. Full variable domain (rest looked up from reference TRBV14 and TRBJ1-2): EAGVTQFPSHSVIEKGQTVTLRCDPISGHDNLYWYRRVMGKEIKFLLHFVKESKQDESGMPNNRFLAERTGGTYSTLKVQPAELEDSGVYFCASSHPKLGGSGDGYTFGSGTRLTVV.

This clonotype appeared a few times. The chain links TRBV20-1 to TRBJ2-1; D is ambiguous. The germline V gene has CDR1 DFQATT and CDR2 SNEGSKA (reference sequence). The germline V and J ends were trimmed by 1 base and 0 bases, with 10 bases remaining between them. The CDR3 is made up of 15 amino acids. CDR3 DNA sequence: TGCAGTGCTAGAGGGATCACCCACTCCTACAATGAGCAGTTCTTC. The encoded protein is CSARGITHSYNEQFF.

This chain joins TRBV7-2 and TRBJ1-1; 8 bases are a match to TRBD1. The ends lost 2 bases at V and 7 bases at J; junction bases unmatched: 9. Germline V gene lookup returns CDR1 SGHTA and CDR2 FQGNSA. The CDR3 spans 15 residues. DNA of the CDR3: TGTGCCAGCAGCTTATTGGACAGGGTTGTTGTTGAAGCTTTCTTT. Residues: CASSLLDRVVVEAFF. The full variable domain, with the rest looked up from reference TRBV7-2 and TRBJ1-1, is GAGVSQSPSNKVTEKGKDVELRCDPISGHTALYWYRQSLGQGLEFLIYFQGNSAPDKSGLPSDRFSAERTGGSVSTLTIQRTQQEDSAVYLCASSLLDRVVVEAFFGQGTRLTVV.

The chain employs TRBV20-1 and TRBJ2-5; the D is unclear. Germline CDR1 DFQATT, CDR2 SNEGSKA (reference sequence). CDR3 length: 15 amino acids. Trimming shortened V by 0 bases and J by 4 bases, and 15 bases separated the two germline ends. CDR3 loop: CSARDPRRTGETQYF. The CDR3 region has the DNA TGCAGTGCTAGAGATCCCAGGAGAACGGGAGAGACCCAGTACTTC.

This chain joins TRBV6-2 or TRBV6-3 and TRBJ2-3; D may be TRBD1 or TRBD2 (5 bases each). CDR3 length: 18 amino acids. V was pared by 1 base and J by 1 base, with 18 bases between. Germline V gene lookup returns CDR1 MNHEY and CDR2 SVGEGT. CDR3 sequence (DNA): TGTGCCAGCAGTTACTTCGGGACCGACAACCGGGGCACAGATACGCAGTATTTT. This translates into CASSYFGTDNRGTDTQYF.

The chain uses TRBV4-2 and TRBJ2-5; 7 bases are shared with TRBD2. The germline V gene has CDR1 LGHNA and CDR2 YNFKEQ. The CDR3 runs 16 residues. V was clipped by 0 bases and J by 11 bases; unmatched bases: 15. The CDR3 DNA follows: TGTGCCAGCAGCCAAGAAGTAGCGGGTGCCTCCAATGAGCAGTACTTC. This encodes CASSQEVAGASNEQYF.